This T cell receptor (beta chain) is drawn from a study of T cell responses to AZD1222 COVID-19 vaccine. In its sample, this clone was seen once. Its antigen is still unknown. Overall study findings and caveats: Regions left unmutated in variants are reportedly the target of nearly half of spike-specific TCRs.

The assay was immunoSEQ multiplex PCR, and TCRdb's table has in-frame clones only and misses some. The sample yields roughly 70,000 clones, under 95% seen once. This clonotype was obtained from an adult who received the MenACWY meningococcal vaccine as a control. The input for sequencing was peripheral blood, taken 28 days after the second dose of the MenACWY control vaccine.

In DNA form, the CDR3 reads TGTGCCAGCCGTAGCGGGAGTAGTTACGAGCAGTACTTC. This gives the protein CASRSGSSYEQYF. The chain recombines TRBV6-4 with TRBJ2-7, with TRBD2 matching 9 bases. The J segment lost 4 bases and the V segment lost 8 bases, leaving 6 bases of the junction unmatched. This CDR3 has 13 amino acids. Germline CDR1 is MRHNA and CDR2 is SNTAGT.